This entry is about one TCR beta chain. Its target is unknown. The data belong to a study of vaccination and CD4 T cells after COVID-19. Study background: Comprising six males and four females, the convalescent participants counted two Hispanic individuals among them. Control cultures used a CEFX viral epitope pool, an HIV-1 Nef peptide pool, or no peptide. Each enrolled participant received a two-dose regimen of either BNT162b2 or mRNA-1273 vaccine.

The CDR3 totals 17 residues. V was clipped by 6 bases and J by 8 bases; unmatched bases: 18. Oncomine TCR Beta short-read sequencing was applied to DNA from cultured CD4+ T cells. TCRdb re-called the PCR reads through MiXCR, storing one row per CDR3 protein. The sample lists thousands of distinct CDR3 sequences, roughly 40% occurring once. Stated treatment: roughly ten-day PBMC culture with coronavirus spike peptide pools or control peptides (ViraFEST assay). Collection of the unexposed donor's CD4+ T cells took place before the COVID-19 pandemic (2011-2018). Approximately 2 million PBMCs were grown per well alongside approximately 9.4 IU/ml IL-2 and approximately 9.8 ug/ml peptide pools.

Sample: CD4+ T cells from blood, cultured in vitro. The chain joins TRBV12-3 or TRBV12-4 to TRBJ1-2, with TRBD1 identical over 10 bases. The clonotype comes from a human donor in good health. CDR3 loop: CASSLSLPRDRGSGYTF. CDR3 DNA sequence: TGTGCCAGCAGCCTTAGCCTACCGCGGGACAGGGGCTCCGGCTACACCTTC.